One and the same sample provided the 13 T cell receptor beta chains below, sequenced in a study of T cells after yellow fever vaccination. TCRdb re-derived calls from the 5' RACE reads in MiXCR, one entry per CDR3 protein. The table has 250,000 to 400,000 distinct CDR3 sequences, 3.5% to 4.5% seen once. The sequencing here drew on PBMCs, taken 15 days after the yellow fever booster vaccination. All receptors derive from a man aged 18 to 30 who received the YFV17D yellow fever vaccine.

This clonotype was seen only a few times. The V gene is TRBV4-1, the J gene TRBJ1-2, with D unresolved. CDR3 length: 15 residues. V was clipped by 0 bases and J by 4 bases, with 12 bases between them. Germline values: CDR1 MGHRA, CDR2 YSYEKL. DNA of the CDR3: TGCGCCAGCAGCCAAGAGGAGATGCGAACCTATGGCTACACCTTC. It yields the protein CASSQEEMRTYGYTF.

This clonotype turned up a few times. The chain links TRBV6-1 to TRBJ1-3; D is unclear. Between the trimmed V and J ends, which lost 6 bases and 4 bases, there was a span of 13 bases. Germline V lookup: CDR1 MNHNS, CDR2 SASEGT. The CDR3 spans 14 residues. CDR3 DNA sequence: TGTGCCAGCAGGACCGACTTGTCCGGAAACACCATATATTTT. Translation: CASRTDLSGNTIYF.

This clonotype has a handful of counts. Here the CDR3 reads CASRGEQGNTEAFF. The CDR3 nucleotides are TGTGCCAGCAGGGGGGAACAGGGGAACACTGAAGCTTTCTTT. The chain links TRBV2 to TRBJ1-1, with D possibly TRBD1 on 6 matching bases. V was clipped by 6 bases and J by 1 base, with 12 bases between them. Germline lookup yields CDR1 SNHLY and CDR2 FYNNEI. CDR3 length: 14 residues.

This clonotype has ten or more counts. CDR3: CASSLVIGGAKNIQYF. For the CDR3, the DNA is TGTGCCAGCAGCTTAGTTATTGGGGGAGCCAAAAACATTCAGTACTTC. The chain combines TRBV7-2 with TRBJ2-4, with D tentatively TRBD1 or TRBD2 (5 bases each). The germline V gene encodes CDR1 SGHTA and CDR2 FQGNSA. Trimming removed 1 base at V and 0 bases at J, with 10 bases between. CDR3 length: 16 residues.

This clonotype was counted a few times. This chain connects TRBV20-1 to TRBJ2-1, with TRBD2 matching 9 bases. The J segment lost 6 bases and the V segment lost 3 bases, leaving 9 bases of the junction unmatched. The CDR3 is 15 amino acids. CDR1 is DFQATT and CDR2 is SNEGSKA in the germline V gene (reference sequence). The CDR3 protein is CSASFASGAFNEQFF. In DNA, the CDR3 is TGCAGTGCTAGTTTTGCTAGCGGGGCCTTCAATGAGCAGTTCTTC.

V usage is TRBV6-2 or TRBV6-3 and J usage is TRBJ2-3; no firm D call. The CDR3 covers 14 residues. V was pared by 7 bases and J by 2 bases, with 13 bases between. CDR1 MNHEY and CDR2 SVGEGT come from the germline V gene. CDR3 residues: CASNVWGSTDTQYF. The CDR3 region has the DNA TGTGCCAGCAACGTGTGGGGTTCCACAGATACGCAGTATTTT.

The chain is built from TRBV12-3 or TRBV12-4 and TRBJ1-2; TRBD1 aligns across 10 bases. CDR3 length: 12 amino acids. V trimming: 6 bases; J trimming: 8 bases; junction bases outside the gene matches: 3. CDR3 residues: CASRWTGGGYTF. The CDR3 DNA follows: TGTGCCAGCAGGTGGACAGGGGGGGGCTACACCTTC.

This clonotype was seen at least ten times. The V and J genes are TRBV20-1 and TRBJ2-1; D possibly corresponds to TRBD1 (6 bases). This CDR3 contains 13 residues. The V gene's germline CDR1 is DFQATT and CDR2 SNEGSKA (reference sequence). With 5 bases removed from V and 8 bases from J, the gap between germline ends came to 16 bases. The CDR3 DNA follows: TGCAGTGCTGGGGGACATCGCTTATATGAGCAGTTCTTC. Translation gives CSAGGHRLYEQFF.

This clonotype showed up many times. The CDR3 DNA sequence: TGTGCCAGCAGCCTCGGACAGGGCCCCTATGGCTACACCTTC. Protein: CASSLGQGPYGYTF. This sequence joins TRBV7-9 and TRBJ1-2; 8 nucleotides agree with TRBD1. Per the germline V gene, CDR1 is SEHNR and CDR2 is FQNEAQ (reference sequence). The CDR3 loop spans 14 amino acids. J gave up 4 bases and V 5 bases, and 6 bases lay outside the gene matches. Full variable domain (rest looked up from reference TRBV7-9 and TRBJ1-2): DTGVSQNPRHKITKRGQNVTFRCDPISEHNRLYWYRQTLGQGPEFLTYFQNEAQLEKSRLLSDRFSAERPKGSFSTLEIQRTEQGDSAMYLCASSLGQGPYGYTFGSGTRLTVV.

The chain recombines TRBV7-2 with TRBJ2-1; possibly TRBD1 or TRBD2 for D (5 bases each). Germline-derived CDR1 and CDR2 are SGHTA and FQGNSA. The CDR3 has 14 amino acids. Trimming removed 3 bases at V and 14 bases at J, with 20 bases between. The CDR3, as DNA: TGTGCCAGCAGCTTGGACGCCCCTTCGTGGGGGAAGTTCTTC. It codes for CASSLDAPSWGKFF. The whole variable domain, remainder taken from reference TRBV7-2 and TRBJ2-1, is GAGVSQSPSNKVTEKGKDVELRCDPISGHTALYWYRQSLGQGLEFLIYFQGNSAPDKSGLPSDRFSAERTGGSVSTLTIQRTQQEDSAVYLCASSLDAPSWGKFFGPGTRLTVL.

This clonotype was picked up many times. The rearrangement uses TRBV20-1 and TRBJ1-5, with unresolved D. Germline CDR1 reads DFQATT; CDR2 reads SNEGSKA (reference sequence). The V gene lost 7 bases and the J gene lost 4 bases, with 17 bases spanning the gap. The CDR3 has 14 residues. The CDR3 loop reads CSVADLVLNQPQHF. CDR3 DNA sequence: TGCAGTGTGGCGGATCTCGTCCTAAATCAGCCCCAGCATTTT.

In its sample, this clonotype was seen many times. The chain joins TRBV5-1 to TRBJ1-2, with 7 bases lining up with TRBD1. V gave up 1 base and J gave up 5 bases; unmatched junction bases: 8. The CDR3 has 15 amino acids. Germline CDR1 reads SGHRS; CDR2 reads YFSETQ. In DNA form, the CDR3 reads TGCGCCAGCAGCTTGCCCTGGACAGGCGAATATGGCTACACCTTC. Protein product: CASSLPWTGEYGYTF. The full variable domain, in which reference TRBV5-1 and TRBJ1-2 provide the parts outside the CDR3, is KAGVTQTPRYLIKTRGQQVTLSCSPISGHRSVSWYQQTPGQGLQFLFEYFSETQRNKGNFPGRFSGRQFSNSRSEMNVSTLELGDSALYLCASSLPWTGEYGYTFGSGTRLTVV.

This clonotype showed up just a few times. This chain joins TRBV19 and TRBJ1-2; no firm D call. Germline V CDR1 and CDR2: LNHDA, SQIVND (reference sequence). This CDR3 comprises 13 residues. The V end lost 3 bases, the J end lost 2 bases, and 7 bases lay between the germline ends. The chain's CDR3 is CASSMRQNYGYTF. The CDR3 region has the DNA TGTGCCAGTAGTATGCGGCAAAACTATGGCTACACCTTC. Together with reference TRBV19 and TRBJ1-2, the CDR3 gives the full variable domain: DGGITQSPKYLFRKEGQNVTLSCEQNLNHDAMYWYRQDPGQGLRLIYYSQIVNDFQKGDIAEGYSVSREKKESFPLTVTSAQKNPTAFYLCASSMRQNYGYTFGSGTRLTVV.